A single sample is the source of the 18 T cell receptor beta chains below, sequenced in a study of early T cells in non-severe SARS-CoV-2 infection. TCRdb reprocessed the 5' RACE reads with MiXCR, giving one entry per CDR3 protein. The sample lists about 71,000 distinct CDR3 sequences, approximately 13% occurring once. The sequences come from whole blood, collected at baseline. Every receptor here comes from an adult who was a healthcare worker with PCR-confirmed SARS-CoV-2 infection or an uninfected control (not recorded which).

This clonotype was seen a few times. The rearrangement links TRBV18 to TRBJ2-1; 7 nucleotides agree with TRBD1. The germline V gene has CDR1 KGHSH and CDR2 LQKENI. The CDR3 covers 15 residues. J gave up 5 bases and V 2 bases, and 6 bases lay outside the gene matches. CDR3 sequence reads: CASSPTAGTDNEQFF. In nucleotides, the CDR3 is TGTGCCAGCTCACCAACCGCAGGGACAGACAATGAGCAGTTCTTC. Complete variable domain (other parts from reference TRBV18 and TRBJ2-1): NAGVMQNPRHLVRRRGQEARLRCSPMKGHSHVYWYRQLPEEGLKFMVYLQKENIIDESGMPKERFSAEFPKEGPSILRIQQVVRGDSAAYFCASSPTAGTDNEQFFGPGTRLTVL.

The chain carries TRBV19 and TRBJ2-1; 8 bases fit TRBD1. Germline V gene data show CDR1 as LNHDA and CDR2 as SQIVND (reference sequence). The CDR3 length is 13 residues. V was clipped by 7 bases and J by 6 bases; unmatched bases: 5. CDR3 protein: CASIETGVNEQFF. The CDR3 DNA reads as TGTGCCAGTATCGAGACAGGGGTCAATGAGCAGTTCTTC.

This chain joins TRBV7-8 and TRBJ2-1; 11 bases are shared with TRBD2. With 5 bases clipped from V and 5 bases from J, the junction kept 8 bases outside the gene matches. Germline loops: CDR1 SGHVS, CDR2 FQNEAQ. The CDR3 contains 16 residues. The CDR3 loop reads CASSRIGTSGNNEQFF. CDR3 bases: TGTGCCAGCAGCAGGATAGGGACTAGCGGCAACAATGAGCAGTTCTTC.

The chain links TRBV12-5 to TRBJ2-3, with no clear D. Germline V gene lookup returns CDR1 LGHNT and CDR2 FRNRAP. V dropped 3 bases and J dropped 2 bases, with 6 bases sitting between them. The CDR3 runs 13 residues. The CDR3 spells CASGFGVTDTQYF. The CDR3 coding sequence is TGTGCTAGTGGTTTCGGTGTCACAGATACGCAGTATTTT.

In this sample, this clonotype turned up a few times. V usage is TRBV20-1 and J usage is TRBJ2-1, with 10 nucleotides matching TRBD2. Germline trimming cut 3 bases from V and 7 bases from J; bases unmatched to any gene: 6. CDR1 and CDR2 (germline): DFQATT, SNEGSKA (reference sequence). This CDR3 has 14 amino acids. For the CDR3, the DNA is TGCAGTGCTAGGGAAGCGGGGGGGCGAAATGAGCAGTTCTTC. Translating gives CSAREAGGRNEQFF.

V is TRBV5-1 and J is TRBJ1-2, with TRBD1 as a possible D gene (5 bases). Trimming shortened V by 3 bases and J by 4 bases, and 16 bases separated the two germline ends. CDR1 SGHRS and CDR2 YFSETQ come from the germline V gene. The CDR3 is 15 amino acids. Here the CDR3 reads CASSSPSGTAYGYTF. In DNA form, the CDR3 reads TGCGCCAGCAGCTCGCCCTCCGGGACGGCCTATGGCTACACCTTC.

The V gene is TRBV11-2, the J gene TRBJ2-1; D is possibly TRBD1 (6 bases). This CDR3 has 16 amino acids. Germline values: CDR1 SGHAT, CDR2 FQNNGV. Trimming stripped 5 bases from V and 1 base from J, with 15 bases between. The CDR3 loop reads CASSHWGRRSYNEQFF. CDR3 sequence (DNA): TGTGCCAGCAGCCATTGGGGGCGGAGATCCTACAATGAGCAGTTCTTC. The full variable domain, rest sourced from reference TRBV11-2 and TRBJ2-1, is EAGVAQSPRYKIIEKRQSVAFWCNPISGHATLYWYQQILGQGPKLLIQFQNNGVVDDSQLPKDRFSAERLKGVDSTLKIQPAKLEDSAVYLCASSHWGRRSYNEQFFGPGTRLTVL.

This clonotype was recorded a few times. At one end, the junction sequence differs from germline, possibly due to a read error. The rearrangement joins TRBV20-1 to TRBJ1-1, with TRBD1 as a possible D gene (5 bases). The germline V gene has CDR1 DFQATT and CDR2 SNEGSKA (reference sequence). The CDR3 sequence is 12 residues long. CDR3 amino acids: CSAKQGAAEAFF. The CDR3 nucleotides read TGCAGTGCTAAGCAGGGCGCGGCTGAAGCCTTCTTT.

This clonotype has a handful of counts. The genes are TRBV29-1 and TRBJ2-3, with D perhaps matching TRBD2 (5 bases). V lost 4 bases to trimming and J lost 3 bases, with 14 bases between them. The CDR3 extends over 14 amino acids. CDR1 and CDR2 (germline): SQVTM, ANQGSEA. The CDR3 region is CSVGEREKTDTQYF. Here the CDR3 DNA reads TGCAGCGTTGGGGAGAGGGAGAAGACAGATACGCAGTATTTT.

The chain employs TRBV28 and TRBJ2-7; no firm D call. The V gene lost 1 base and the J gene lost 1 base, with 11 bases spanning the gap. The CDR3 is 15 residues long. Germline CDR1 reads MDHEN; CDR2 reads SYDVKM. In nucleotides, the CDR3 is TGTGCCAGCAGTTTATCACCGACTGGATCCTACGAGCAGTACTTC. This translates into CASSLSPTGSYEQYF.

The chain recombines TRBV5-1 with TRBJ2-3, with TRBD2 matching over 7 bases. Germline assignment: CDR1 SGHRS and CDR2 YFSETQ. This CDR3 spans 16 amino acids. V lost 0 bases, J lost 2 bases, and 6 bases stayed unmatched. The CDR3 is CASSLGRAGDTDTQYF. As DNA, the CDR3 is TGCGCCAGCAGCTTGGGACGGGCGGGAGACACAGATACGCAGTATTTT.

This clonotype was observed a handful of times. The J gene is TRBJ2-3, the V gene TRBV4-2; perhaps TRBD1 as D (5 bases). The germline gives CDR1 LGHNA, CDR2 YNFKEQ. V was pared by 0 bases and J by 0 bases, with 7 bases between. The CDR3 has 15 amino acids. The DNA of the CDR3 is TGTGCCAGCAGCCAAGAAGGGGATAGCACAGATACGCAGTATTTT. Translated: CASSQEGDSTDTQYF.

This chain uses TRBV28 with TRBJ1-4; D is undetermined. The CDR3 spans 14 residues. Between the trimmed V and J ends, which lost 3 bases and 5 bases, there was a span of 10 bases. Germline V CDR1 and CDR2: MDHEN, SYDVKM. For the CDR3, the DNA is TGTGCCAGCAGTTTTGTGCTAGGGAATGAAAAACTGTTTTTT. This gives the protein CASSFVLGNEKLFF.

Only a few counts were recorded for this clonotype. CDR3 region: CATSDRGNSPLHF. CDR3 DNA: TGTGCCACCTCGGACAGGGGAAATTCACCCCTCCACTTT. This chain uses TRBV6-5 with TRBJ1-6; 9 nucleotides align to TRBD1. There are 13 residues in the CDR3. V shed 10 bases and J 7 bases; nucleotides not matched to a gene: 5. Looked up from germline, CDR1 is MNHEY and CDR2 is SVGAGI.

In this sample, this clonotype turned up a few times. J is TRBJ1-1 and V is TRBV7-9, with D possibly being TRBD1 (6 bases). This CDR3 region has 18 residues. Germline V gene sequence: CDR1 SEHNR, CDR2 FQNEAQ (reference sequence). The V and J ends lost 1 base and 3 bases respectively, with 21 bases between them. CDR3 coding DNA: TGTGCCAGCAGCTTAGGGGCCCTACAGGGCCCCCCTTACACTGAAGCTTTCTTT. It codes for CASSLGALQGPPYTEAFF.

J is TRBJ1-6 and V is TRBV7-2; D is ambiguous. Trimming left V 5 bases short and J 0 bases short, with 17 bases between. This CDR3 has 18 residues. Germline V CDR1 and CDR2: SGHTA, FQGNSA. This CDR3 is CASSPIRGSSSYNSPLHF. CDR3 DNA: TGTGCCAGCAGCCCCATTCGGGGTTCTAGCTCCTATAATTCACCCCTCCACTTT.

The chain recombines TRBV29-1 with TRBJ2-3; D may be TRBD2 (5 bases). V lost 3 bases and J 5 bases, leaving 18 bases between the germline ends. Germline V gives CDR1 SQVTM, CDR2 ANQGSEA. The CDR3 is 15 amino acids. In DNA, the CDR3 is TGCAGCGTTGATAGGCCAAGGAGGTTCGGAGATACGCAGTATTTT. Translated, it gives CSVDRPRRFGDTQYF.

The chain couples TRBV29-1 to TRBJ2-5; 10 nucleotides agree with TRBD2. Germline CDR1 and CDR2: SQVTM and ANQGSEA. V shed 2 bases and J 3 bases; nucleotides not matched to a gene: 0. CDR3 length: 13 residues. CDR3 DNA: TGCAGCGTTGAAAGCGGGAGGGAAGAGACCCAGTACTTC. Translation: CSVESGREETQYF.